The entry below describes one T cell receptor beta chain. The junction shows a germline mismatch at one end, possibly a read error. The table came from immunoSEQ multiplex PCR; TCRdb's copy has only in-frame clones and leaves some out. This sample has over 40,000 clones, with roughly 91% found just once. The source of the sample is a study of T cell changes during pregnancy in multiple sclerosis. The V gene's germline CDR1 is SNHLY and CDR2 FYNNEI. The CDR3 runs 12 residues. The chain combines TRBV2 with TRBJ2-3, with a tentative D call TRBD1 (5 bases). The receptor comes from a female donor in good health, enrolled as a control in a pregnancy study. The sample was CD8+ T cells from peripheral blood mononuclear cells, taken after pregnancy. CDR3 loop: CASGWGTDAQYF. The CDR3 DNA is TGTGCCAGCGGGTGGGGCACAGATGCGCAGTATTTT.